The rows below give T cell receptor beta chains drawn from one sample of a study of CD8 T cells in ankylosing spondylitis. One entry per CDR3 protein results from TCRdb running MiXCR on the 5' RACE reads. This table has fewer than 400,000 distinct CDR3 sequences, 8% appearing once. Sequencing input: blood, either unsorted or a sorted T cell fraction (not recorded which). These TCRs come from a male donor with ankylosing spondylitis. Each CDR3 is given with its conserved first and last residue. The order of the fields is D gene, clone size, J gene, V gene, CDR3 protein, CDR3 DNA. D genes are given only for firm matches. Part of the rows lack a size; the others show once, few, many or a class for expanded clones.

NA | few | TRBJ2-5 | TRBV24-1 | CATSDSGQGYQETQYF | TGTGCCACCAGTGATTCAGGGCAGGGGTACCAAGAGACCCAGTACTTC
TRBD2 | many | TRBJ2-7 | TRBV5-6 | CASSYMVGTTYEQYF | TGTGCCAGCAGCTACATGGTGGGGACTACCTACGAGCAGTACTTC
NA | few | TRBJ2-7 | TRBV3-1 | CASSSAVSSYEQYF | TGTGCCAGCAGCTCCGCTGTGAGCTCCTACGAGCAGTACTTC
TRBD2 | many | TRBJ2-2 | TRBV5-5 | CASSLALAGGSGELFF | TGTGCCAGCAGCTTGGCCCTAGCGGGAGGGTCCGGGGAGCTGTTTTTT
TRBD1 | many | TRBJ2-3 | TRBV10-3 | CAIRGTGNLRDYNTDTQYF | TGTGCCATCAGGGGGACAGGGAACCTCCGGGACTACAACACAGATACGCAGTATTTT
NA | NA | TRBJ2-1 | TRBV19 | CASRGDGHNEQFF | TGTGCCAGTAGGGGGGACGGGCACAATGAGCAGTTCTTC
NA | few | TRBJ2-3 | TRBV9 | CASSVVVGGLTDTQYF | TGTGCCAGCAGCGTAGTCGTCGGGGGGCTCACAGATACGCAGTATTTT
TRBD2 | few | TRBJ2-2 | TRBV28 | CASTLGGGLRTGELFF | TGTGCCAGCACCCTGGGCGGGGGGTTGAGGACCGGGGAGCTGTTTTTT
TRBD2 | NA | TRBJ2-7 | TRBV20-1 | CSARAGGSNEQYF | TGCAGTGCTAGAGCCGGCGGGAGCAACGAGCAGTACTTC
NA | NA | TRBJ2-2 | TRBV27 | CASSFATGELFF | TGTGCCAGCAGTTTCGCCACCGGGGAGCTGTTTTTT
NA | NA | TRBJ2-2 | TRBV5-5 | CASSLGRKLATGELFF | TGTGCCAGCAGCTTGGGGCGGAAACTGGCCACCGGGGAGCTGTTTTTT
TRBD2 | NA | TRBJ2-1 | TRBV4-3 | CASSQEFGLAAGEQFF | TGCGCCAGCAGCCAAGAATTCGGACTAGCGGCCGGTGAGCAGTTCTTC
NA | many | TRBJ2-3 | TRBV9 | CASTRLGLHTDTQYF | TGTGCCAGCACCCGTCTGGGACTCCACACAGATACGCAGTATTTT
NA | many | TRBJ2-7 | TRBV15 | CATSRSQNSYEQYF | TGTGCCACCAGCAGATCACAAAACTCCTACGAGCAGTACTTC
TRBD2 | NA | TRBJ2-1 | TRBV7-9 | CASSIAGTSGRGEQFF | TGTGCCAGCAGCATAGCCGGGACTAGCGGGAGAGGTGAGCAGTTCTTC
NA | NA | TRBJ1-5 | TRBV11-3 | CASSLDSVGQPQHF | TGTGCCAGCAGCTTGGACAGCGTCGGACAGCCCCAGCATTTT
TRBD2 | NA | TRBJ2-3 | TRBV29-1 | CSVVVGGSLDTQYF | TGCAGCGTTGTAGTCGGCGGGAGTCTCGATACGCAGTATTTT
NA | many | TRBJ1-5 | TRBV27 | CASGPLGNQPQHF | TGTGCCAGCGGACCCCTAGGCAATCAGCCCCAGCATTTT
NA | NA | TRBJ1-4 | TRBV19 | CASSRRGGVRREKLFF | TGTGCCAGTAGTCGCCGAGGGGGGGTCCGGCGTGAAAAACTGTTTTTT
TRBD2 | few | TRBJ2-1 | TRBV2 | CASSGAGVRYNEQFF | TGTGCCAGCAGTGGTGCGGGAGTGCGCTACAATGAGCAGTTCTTC
NA | few | TRBJ1-3 | TRBV6-2/TRBV6-3 | CASRSTGSGNTIYF | TGTGCCAGCAGATCGACGGGCTCTGGAAACACCATATATTTT
TRBD2 | few | TRBJ2-7 | TRBV5-1 | CASSRLAGGWLDEQYF | TGCGCCAGCAGCAGACTAGCGGGAGGTTGGTTGGACGAGCAGTACTTC
TRBD2 | many | TRBJ2-3 | TRBV12-3/TRBV12-4 | CASRTSGAGNTQYF | TGTGCCAGCAGGACTAGCGGTGCAGGAAATACGCAGTATTTT
NA | many | TRBJ1-5 | TRBV4-3 | CASSLGLLRQPQHF | TGCGCCAGCAGCCTGGGTCTCCTACGGCAGCCCCAGCATTTT
NA | NA | TRBJ2-3 | TRBV7-2 | CASSPRWGGDTQYF | TGTGCCAGCAGCCCGAGGTGGGGGGGCGATACGCAGTATTTT
TRBD2 | NA | TRBJ2-1 | TRBV20-1 | CSAKQGLGGNEQFF | TGCAGTGCGAAGCAAGGACTAGGAGGCAATGAGCAGTTCTTC
TRBD1 | few | TRBJ1-5 | TRBV4-1 | CASSQAPTGTGSQPQHF | TGCGCCAGCAGCCAAGCTCCAACCGGGACAGGGAGTCAGCCCCAGCATTTT
TRBD1 | NA | TRBJ1-4 | TRBV5-1 | CASSLVGDRGREILFF | TGCGCCAGCAGCTTGGTTGGAGACAGGGGGCGCGAAATCCTGTTTTTT
TRBD2 | NA | TRBJ2-7 | TRBV6-1 | CASSRQRETYEQYF | TGTGCCAGCAGCCGACAGCGGGAGACCTACGAGCAGTACTTC
TRBD2 | NA | TRBJ2-2 | TRBV6-1 | CASSGLASHGELFF | TGTGCCAGCAGCGGACTAGCGAGCCACGGGGAGCTGTTTTTT
TRBD2 | few | TRBJ2-7 | TRBV10-3 | CAISETRRTSGAYEQYF | TGTGCCATCAGTGAGACCCGACGGACTAGCGGGGCCTACGAGCAGTACTTC
TRBD1 | NA | TRBJ1-2 | TRBV4-3 | CASSQDPQGASGYTF | TGCGCCAGCAGCCAAGATCCGCAGGGGGCAAGCGGCTACACCTTC
NA | NA | TRBJ2-1 | TRBV18 | CASSPPAGNNEQFF | TGTGCCAGCTCACCACCGGCAGGAAACAATGAGCAGTTCTTC
NA | NA | TRBJ2-7 | TRBV5-1 | CASSRADLYEQYF | TGCGCCAGCAGTAGGGCGGACCTCTACGAGCAGTACTTC
TRBD2 | NA | TRBJ2-1 | TRBV6-2/TRBV6-3 | CASRGLPYNEQFF | TGTGCCAGCAGGGGACTACCCTACAATGAGCAGTTCTTC
NA | NA | TRBJ2-7 | TRBV29-1 | CSVVQGGYEQYF | TGCAGCGTTGTACAGGGGGGGTACGAGCAGTACTTC
TRBD2 | NA | TRBJ2-1 | TRBV27 | CASGGLASNEQFF | TGTGCCAGTGGGGGACTAGCAAGCAATGAGCAGTTCTTC
NA | many | TRBJ2-5 | TRBV5-6 | CASTQAGAETQYF | TGTGCCAGCACCCAGGCAGGGGCAGAGACCCAGTACTTC
TRBD1 | many | TRBJ2-1 | TRBV2 | CASNSQGATDEQFF | TGTGCCAGCAACTCTCAGGGGGCAACGGATGAGCAGTTCTTC
NA | NA | TRBJ2-5 | TRBV21-1 | CATRDREETQYF | TGTGCCACCCGGGACAGGGAGGAGACCCAGTACTTC
NA | NA | TRBJ2-7 | TRBV5-1 | CASSSTPGLAAYEQYF | TGCGCCAGCAGCTCTACACCGGGACTGGCAGCCTACGAGCAGTACTTC
TRBD1 | few | TRBJ1-1 | TRBV9 | CASSTSMDRVRDTEAFF | TGTGCCAGCAGCACTAGCATGGACAGGGTGAGGGACACTGAAGCTTTCTTT
NA | few | TRBJ2-1 | TRBV7-2 | CASSYYGLGAYNEQFF | TGTGCCAGCAGCTACTACGGACTCGGGGCCTACAATGAGCAGTTCTTC
NA | few | TRBJ2-1 | TRBV5-4 | CASSPARAYNEQFF | TGTGCCAGCAGCCCCGCGCGAGCTTACAATGAGCAGTTCTTC
TRBD1 | NA | TRBJ2-2 | TRBV5-1 | CASNSQGQGNTGELFF | TGCGCCAGCAATTCTCAAGGACAGGGGAACACCGGGGAGCTGTTTTTT
NA | many | TRBJ2-7 | TRBV24-1 | CATSDSSYEQYF | TGTGCCACCAGTGACAGTTCCTACGAGCAGTACTTC
TRBD2 | NA | TRBJ2-7 | TRBV20-1 | CSARDGAGVSGEQYF | TGCAGTGCTAGAGATGGAGCGGGAGTCTCTGGCGAGCAGTACTTC
NA | NA | TRBJ2-3 | TRBV2 | CASRPDSNTQYF | TGTGCCAGCAGACCCGACTCAAATACGCAGTATTTT
NA | many | TRBJ1-2 | TRBV2 | CASSALTDSYGYTF | TGTGCCAGCAGTGCACTGACGGATTCTTATGGCTACACCTTC
TRBD1 | few | TRBJ2-6 | TRBV11-1 | CASSLSRGLSDSGANVLTF | TGTGCCAGCAGCTTAAGCAGGGGGTTATCCGACTCTGGGGCCAACGTCCTGACTTTC
NA | NA | TRBJ2-2 | TRBV5-1 | CASSLETRGNTGELFF | TGCGCCAGCAGCTTGGAGACCAGGGGGAACACCGGGGAGCTGTTTTTT
NA | NA | TRBJ1-2 | TRBV28 | CASSGLGYGYTF | TGTGCCAGCAGTGGGTTAGGCTATGGCTACACCTTC
NA | NA | TRBJ1-4 | TRBV3-1 | CASSQGRGKLFF | TGTGCCAGCAGCCAAGGGCGCGGAAAACTGTTTTTT
TRBD2 | many | TRBJ2-1 | TRBV7-2 | CASRPTSGRHNEQFF | TGTGCCAGCAGGCCCACTAGCGGGAGGCACAATGAGCAGTTCTTC
TRBD2 | NA | TRBJ2-4 | TRBV29-1 | CSVGGGRGRNIQYF | TGCAGCGTTGGGGGCGGGAGGGGTCGAAACATTCAGTACTTC
TRBD1 | few | TRBJ2-5 | TRBV6-1 | CASTGTVPSGTQYF | TGTGCCAGCACTGGGACAGTGCCCTCAGGGACCCAGTACTTC
NA | NA | TRBJ1-1 | TRBV5-1 | CASSLAGVGARAFF | TGCGCCAGCAGCTTGGCGGGTGTCGGGGCTCGAGCTTTCTTT
TRBD1 | NA | TRBJ2-7 | TRBV29-1 | CSVGRTGGEEQYF | TGCAGCGTTGGGCGGACAGGGGGTGAAGAGCAGTACTTC
TRBD1 | few | TRBJ2-2 | TRBV11-2 | CASNTRQGGTGELFF | TGTGCCAGCAACACCCGACAGGGTGGCACCGGGGAGCTGTTTTTT